This TCR beta chain originates from a study of CD8 T cells in Susac syndrome. FACS enriched CD8+ TEMRA cells, while bulk CD8+ and CD4+ were negatively isolated. Random hexamers were used to reverse transcribe roughly 0.5 to 1 ug of RNA. An immunoSEQ multiplex PCR amplified TCR beta CDR3 over 54 Vbeta and 13 Jbeta. A single record per CDR3 protein comes from TCRdb applying MiXCR to the immunoSEQ multiplex PCR reads. The sample holds some 96,000 distinct CDR3 sequences; about 95% are singletons and the top ten take about 0.3%. The receptor was isolated from a human donor with Susac syndrome. The source material was CD4+ T cells from PBMCs.

Written as DNA, the CDR3 is TGTGCCAGCAGCCCTTCAGGGGCGGGTGGCTACACCTTC. This translates into CASSPSGAGGYTF. This rearrangement joins TRBV7-3 to TRBJ1-2; possibly TRBD1 for D (6 bases). CDR1 SGHTA and CDR2 FQGTGA come from the germline V gene. V lost 5 bases, J lost 7 bases, and 14 bases lay in between. This CDR3 has 13 residues. The full variable domain, with the rest looked up from reference TRBV7-3 and TRBJ1-2, is GAGVSQTPSNKVTEKGKYVELRCDPISGHTALYWYRQSLGQGPEFLIYFQGTGAADDSGLPNDRFFAVRPEGSVSTLKIQRTERGDSAVYLCASSPSGAGGYTFGSGTRLTVV.